A selection of T cell receptor beta chains follows, all from one sample in a study of T cell therapy after organ transplantation. Only in-frame clones appear in the TCRdb table, and some are missing; sequencing was by immunoSEQ multiplex PCR. Of some 2,000 clones in the sample, approximately 70% are singletons; the top ten hold less than 45%. No cognate antigen is known for these TCRs. The sample here was CD8+ T cells from blood, taken before autologous CMV-specific T cell therapy. The receptors originated from a human patient who had received a solid organ transplant and had CMV disease. Each CDR3 is given with its conserved first and last residue. A D gene is named only where the DNA matches it firmly. Only part of the rows carry a size: once, few, many, or a class if the clone is expanded.

CDR3nt: TGTGCCAGCAGCCCCTCCGGGGGTTCTGGAAACACCATATATTTT; CDR3aa: CASSPSGGSGNTIYF; v_gene: TRBV9; j_gene: TRBJ1-3; d_gene: -; abundance: -
CDR3nt: TGTGCCAGCAGCCAAGTTTGGGACGGCGGGACGGAAGAGACCCAGTACTTC; CDR3aa: CASSQVWDGGTEETQYF; v_gene: TRBV4-2; j_gene: TRBJ2-5; d_gene: -; abundance: -
CDR3nt: TGTGCCAGCAGCTTGTTTGGACAGGGGGCCACGGATACGCAGTATTTT; CDR3aa: CASSLFGQGATDTQYF; v_gene: TRBV5-4; j_gene: TRBJ2-3; d_gene: TRBD1; abundance: -
CDR3nt: TGCGCCAGCAGCCCCGACAGCTACGAGCAGTACTTC; CDR3aa: CASSPDSYEQYF; v_gene: TRBV5-1; j_gene: TRBJ2-7; d_gene: -; abundance: -
CDR3nt: TGTGCCAGCAGCTTAGCGGTACTAGCGGGAGAAGACACCGGGGAGCTGTTTTTT; CDR3aa: CASSLAVLAGEDTGELFF; v_gene: TRBV7-6; j_gene: TRBJ2-2; d_gene: TRBD2; abundance: -
CDR3nt: TGTGCCAGTAGTCCCGGGACAGGGCCTATATACGAGCAGTACTTC; CDR3aa: CASSPGTGPIYEQYF; v_gene: TRBV19; j_gene: TRBJ2-7; d_gene: TRBD1; abundance: -
CDR3nt: TGTGCCAGCGGTTTCCCCGGGACAGGGATCCACAATGAGCAGTTCTTC; CDR3aa: CASGFPGTGIHNEQFF; v_gene: TRBV9; j_gene: TRBJ2-1; d_gene: TRBD1; abundance: -
CDR3nt: TGTGCCAGCAGTTCCCCTAGCGGGAGGATCTACGAGCAGTACTTC; CDR3aa: CASSSPSGRIYEQYF; v_gene: TRBV27; j_gene: TRBJ2-7; d_gene: TRBD2; abundance: -
CDR3nt: TGTGCCAGCAGCCAAGATCTACAATGGGACAGCTTATCCGAGCAGTACTTC; CDR3aa: CASSQDLQWDSLSEQYF; v_gene: TRBV4-2; j_gene: TRBJ2-7; d_gene: TRBD1; abundance: large
CDR3nt: TGTGCCAGCAGTCCCGGGGGGGGAAAACTGTTTTTT; CDR3aa: CASSPGGGKLFF; v_gene: TRBV28; j_gene: TRBJ1-4; d_gene: -; abundance: -
CDR3nt: TGCGCCAGCAAGTTGGGCGGGAGCGGGTCACGGACCGGGGAGCTGTTTTTT; CDR3aa: CASKLGGSGSRTGELFF; v_gene: TRBV4-3; j_gene: TRBJ2-2; d_gene: TRBD2; abundance: -
CDR3nt: TGTGCCTGGAGTGGAGGTAATCAGCCCCAGCATTTT; CDR3aa: CAWSGGNQPQHF; v_gene: TRBV30; j_gene: TRBJ1-5; d_gene: -; abundance: -
CDR3nt: TGTGCCAGCAGCAAGGGACAGGGAGTCTACGAGCAGTACTTC; CDR3aa: CASSKGQGVYEQYF; v_gene: TRBV7-2; j_gene: TRBJ2-7; d_gene: TRBD1; abundance: -
CDR3nt: TGCGCCAGCAGTGATAGATGTCAGCCCCAGCATTTT; CDR3aa: CASSDRCQPQHF; v_gene: TRBV10-1; j_gene: TRBJ1-5; d_gene: -; abundance: few
CDR3nt: TGCGCCAGCAGCCAAGATGGCCCGCAGGGTCTTGAGACCCAGTACTTC; CDR3aa: CASSQDGPQGLETQYF; v_gene: TRBV4-3; j_gene: TRBJ2-5; d_gene: -; abundance: -
CDR3nt: TGTGCCAGTAGTAGGGAGTCTGGGGCCAACGTCCTGACTTTC; CDR3aa: CASSRESGANVLTF; v_gene: TRBV19; j_gene: TRBJ2-6; d_gene: -; abundance: -
CDR3nt: TGTGCCAGCAGTATAGGAGCTTACGAGCAGTACTTC; CDR3aa: CASSIGAYEQYF; v_gene: TRBV6-1; j_gene: TRBJ2-7; d_gene: -; abundance: -
CDR3nt: TGTGCCAGCAGTTATTTCGATGAGCAGTTCTTC; CDR3aa: CASSYFDEQFF; v_gene: TRBV6-5; j_gene: TRBJ2-1; d_gene: -; abundance: -
CDR3nt: TGTGCCAGCAGCGCGACAGGGGAGCACACCGGGGAGCTGTTTTTT; CDR3aa: CASSATGEHTGELFF; v_gene: TRBV6-4; j_gene: TRBJ2-2; d_gene: TRBD1; abundance: -